This T cell receptor beta chain was recovered during a study of Ad26.COV2.S vaccination and SARS-CoV-2 variants (dated by TCRdb to the early 2020s). Concerning the study at large: Donors in the vaccine arm were drawn from COV1001, a phase I-IIa trial of Ad26.COV2.S in healthy adults that was multicentre, randomized, double-blind and placebo-controlled. Ad26.COV2.S was administered intramuscularly at 5 x 10^10 or 1 x 10^11 viral particles, either as a single shot or as two shots given 56 days apart. TCRbeta repertoire sequencing served as the tool for gauging how specific and how broad the SARS-CoV-2-reactive T cell receptors were following Ad26.COV2.S vaccination. The TCR-sequenced set comprised approximately 30 samples: approximately 20 Ad26.COV2.S vaccine recipients, 5 placebo recipients and 8 SARS-CoV-2 convalescent individuals. Trial participants were randomized into five groups of five, in which low-dose or high-dose Ad26.COV2.S was given once or twice, or placebo was given on both occasions. Investigators remained blinded to trial group allocation during experiments and outcome assessment.

The V end loses 4 bases and the J end loses 0 bases, and a stretch of 11 bases separates them. The germline V gene (reference sequence) gives CDR1 as SGHNT and CDR2 as YYREEE. The CDR3 holds 15 amino acids from the cysteine to the phenylalanine. The only DNA kept is the CDR3, 45 bases in frame from the first base. Taken with the paper, the label for treatment or condition translates to: some 20 received Ad26.COV2.S at low or high dose, single or two shots; about 5 received placebo; per-sample allocation not given. Repertoires of vaccine and placebo recipients were sequenced from samples collected on day 63 after the first injection. Between 29 July and 7 August 2020, Cohort 1b enrolled fewer than 30 adults aged 18-55 years at one site in Boston, USA. Ad26.COV2.S was a replication-incompetent adenovirus type 26 vector expressing a prefusion-stabilized SARS-CoV-2 spike protein from the original Wuhan strain.

The investigation overall reported the following: Non-spike TCR breadth was comparable between vaccine and placebo recipients, consistent with the vaccine containing only spike. The study was not powered to compare responses between vaccine doses or regimens. The authors noted that total T cell responses may have been underestimated by the TCR breadth and depth analyses. After vaccination, substantial breadth of spike-specific CD8+ and CD4+ T cell responses was reported. Higher spike-specific TCR breadth was observed in Ad26.COV2.S recipients than in placebo recipients (P = 0.0014).

The immunoSEQ Assay was the method used to sequence TCRbeta CDR3 regions. After extraction, genomic DNA underwent amplification by bias-controlled multiplex PCR, followed by high-throughput sequencing. The study's processing was this. To quantify the absolute abundance of every unique TCRbeta CDR3 region, sequences were collapsed and filtered. T cell fraction was estimated by normalizing TCRbeta template counts to usable DNA, with usable DNA measured through amplification of reference genes found in all nucleated cells. Repertoire TCRs were annotated as SARS-CoV-2-specific when V gene, CDR3 amino acid sequence and J gene were exactly matched to a known reactive TCR set. The reference SARS-CoV-2 TCR set came from MIRA and was filtered for enrichment in COVID-19-positive ImmuneCODE repertoires, removing public or cross-reactive TCRs. Drawing on the MIRA antigens, annotated TCRs were analysed further at the level of specific ORF or position within ORF. Depth was the summed frequency of annotated unique rearrangements, while breadth was defined as annotated unique rearrangements over total unique productive rearrangements. Two-sided Wilcoxon rank-sum tests were applied when comparing TCR breadth between groups. TCRdb holds this immuneACCESS table with in-frame rearrangements only. Some clones are missing; in checked studies, unresolved V genes explain under half, and the rest has no known cause. The V and J calls and clone size were taken over from that table, and D and trimming were inferred from the DNA. The sample includes some 450,000 clones, with 90% observed a single time. Approximately 4.5% of the sample is held by the ten biggest clonotypes.

In regard to this clone: Its antigen is still unknown. No much larger clone is present one base from it, and per-base qualities are unavailable.

Sequenced material: peripheral blood, taken in a trial of Ad26.COV2.S vaccine versus placebo. Rearrangement joined TRBV5-4 to TRBJ2-1, and the D gene may be TRBD2, 5 bases matching. This TCR derives from a person aged 18-60 years who received the Ad26.COV2.S COVID-19 vaccine or a placebo. The CDR3 sequence is CASSPAGGSYNEQFF. In nucleotides, the sequence is TGTGCCAGCAGCCCGGCGGGTGGCTCCTACAATGAGCAGTTCTTC. Full variable domain (CDR3 extended with the reference TRBV5-4 and TRBJ2-1 proteins): ETGVTQSPTHLIKTRGQQVTLRCSSQSGHNTVSWYQQALGQGPQFIFQYYREEENGRGNFPPRFSGLQFPNYSSELNVNALELDDSALYLCASSPAGGSYNEQFFGPGTRLTVL.